These T cell receptor beta chains were read from a single sample in a study of tumor-infiltrating lymphocytes in oesophageal squamous cell carcinoma. From the PCR reads, TCRdb called clonotypes with MiXCR, one entry per CDR3 protein. Of just under 20,000 distinct CDR3 sequences listed, roughly 41% are singletons. The specimen sequenced was normal esophageal tissue next to the tumor. Source of these receptors: a male donor with esophageal squamous cell carcinoma. Each CDR3 is given with its conserved first and last residue. Fields, in order: D gene, J gene, V gene, clone size, CDR3 DNA, CDR3 protein. A D gene is named only where the DNA matches it firmly. Clone size, where shown, is once, few, many, or a class for clones that have expanded.

TRBD1,TRBJ2-1,TRBV6-1,many,TGTGCCAGCAGCCTTCAACCGACAGGGAAGTCCTACAATGAGCAGTTCTTC,CASSLQPTGKSYNEQFF
TRBD2,TRBJ2-1,TRBV5-1,.,TGCGCCAGCAGCTTGGGAGGGACTAGCGGGAGTCAGTTCTTC,CASSLGGTSGSQFF
.,TRBJ2-5,TRBV28,many,TGTGCCAGCAGTCCCCCGAAAGGACAAGAGACCCAGTACTTC,CASSPPKGQETQYF
.,TRBJ1-2,TRBV7-4,.,TGTGCCAGCAGCTATGGACAGAACAACTATGGCTACACCTTC,CASSYGQNNYGYTF
.,TRBJ2-3,TRBV10-3,.,TGTGCCATCAGTGAGTCGCGGAGGGCCGCCGGGGAGCTGTATTTT,CAISESRRAAGELYF
.,TRBJ1-2,TRBV11-2,.,TGTGCCAGCCGTGGTCTGTGGGGGGAAAGTGGCTACACCTTC,CASRGLWGESGYTF
TRBD1,TRBJ2-1,TRBV5-1,many,TGCGCCAGCAGCTTCGGACAGGGGGGATACAATGAGCAGTTCTTC,CASSFGQGGYNEQFF
TRBD2,TRBJ2-2,TRBV10-3,many,TGTGCCATCAGGAAAGGGATTATCAGGCGGGAGAAGGACACCGGGGAGCTGTTTTTT,CAIRKGIIRREKDTGELFF
TRBD1,TRBJ2-3,TRBV19,many,TGTGCCACCCGAGCACAGGGGGATACGCAGTATTTT,CATRAQGDTQYF
TRBD2,TRBJ2-1,TRBV27,.,TGTGCCAGCAGTTTAGGGCGGGAGTTAGAGCAGTTCTTC,CASSLGRELEQFF
.,TRBJ2-7,TRBV5-1,many,TGCGCCAGCAGCAAAGGGGGGGGGAGCTACGAGCAGTACTTC,CASSKGGGSYEQYF
TRBD1,TRBJ2-5,TRBV18,many,TGTGCCAGCTCACCGAGGGACAGGGGAGAGACCCAGTACTTC,CASSPRDRGETQYF
.,TRBJ2-4,TRBV7-8,.,TGTGCCAGCAGCTTAGATCGTTGGATGGCCAAAAACATTCAGTACTTC,CASSLDRWMAKNIQYF
.,TRBJ1-2,TRBV11-1,.,TGTGCCAGCAGCACCTCGGGGCTGAGCTATGGCTACACCTTC,CASSTSGLSYGYTF
TRBD2,TRBJ2-7,TRBV11-2,.,TGTGCCAGCAGCTTAGGAGGTGGACTAGCGGGAGCCGAGCAGTACTTC,CASSLGGGLAGAEQYF
.,TRBJ1-5,TRBV5-8,many,TGTGCCAGCAGCTTGGCCGAAGGTCGTTATCAGCCCCAGCATTTT,CASSLAEGRYQPQHF
.,TRBJ1-2,TRBV7-3,medium-sized,TGTGCCAGCAGCCCAGGAGTAAACTATGGCTACACCTTC,CASSPGVNYGYTF
.,TRBJ2-7,TRBV11-2,.,TGTGCCAGCAGCTCTCACAGGGCGTCCTACGAGCAGTACTTC,CASSSHRASYEQYF
.,TRBJ2-1,TRBV20-1,few,TGCAGTGCTAGGCCCCCCCAAGGGTGGGGTGAGCAGTTCTTC,CSARPPQGWGEQFF
.,TRBJ2-7,TRBV5-6,many,TGTGCCAGCAGCCCCGGGAGTGCCTACGAGCAGTACTTC,CASSPGSAYEQYF
.,TRBJ2-7,TRBV2,.,TGTGCCAGCAGTGAAGCGCGAAAATACGAGCAGTACTTC,CASSEARKYEQYF
.,TRBJ2-1,TRBV4-2,many,TGTGCCAGCAGCTCAGCGGTGAGGGAGCAGTTCTTC,CASSSAVREQFF
TRBD2,TRBJ2-7,TRBV12-3/TRBV12-4,.,TGTGCCAGCGGGAGGGGCTACGAGCAGTACTTC,CASGRGYEQYF
TRBD2,TRBJ2-1,TRBV7-2,few,TGTGCCAGCAGCTCGCGACTAGCGGGAGCCACCGGGGAGCTGTACTTC,CASSSRLAGATGELYF
.,TRBJ2-7,TRBV6-1,.,TGTGCCAGCTCACCCTCACTAGTCGGCCACGAGCAGTACTTC,CASSPSLVGHEQYF
TRBD2,TRBJ2-1,TRBV20-1,.,TGCAGTGCTCTAATTAGCGGGAGGGGATACAATGAGCAGTTCTTC,CSALISGRGYNEQFF
.,TRBJ1-4,TRBV5-4,many,TGTGCCAGCAGCTTGCTGGGCTGGGGCGAAAAACTGTTTTTT,CASSLLGWGEKLFF
TRBD1,TRBJ1-1,TRBV6-6,.,TGTGCCAGCAGGCGACAGGGAGGGAACACTGAAGCTTTCTTT,CASRRQGGNTEAFF
.,TRBJ2-5,TRBV7-9,.,TGTGCCAGCAGCGAAGGAGAGACCCAGTACTTC,CASSEGETQYF
.,TRBJ2-3,TRBV7-6,medium-sized,TGTGCCAGCAGCCTCTCTATAATAGCAGATACGCAGTATTTT,CASSLSIIADTQYF
.,TRBJ2-1,TRBV7-2,.,TGTGCCAGCAGCTTAGCAGGATCCTACGATCAGCTCTTC,CASSLAGSYDQLF